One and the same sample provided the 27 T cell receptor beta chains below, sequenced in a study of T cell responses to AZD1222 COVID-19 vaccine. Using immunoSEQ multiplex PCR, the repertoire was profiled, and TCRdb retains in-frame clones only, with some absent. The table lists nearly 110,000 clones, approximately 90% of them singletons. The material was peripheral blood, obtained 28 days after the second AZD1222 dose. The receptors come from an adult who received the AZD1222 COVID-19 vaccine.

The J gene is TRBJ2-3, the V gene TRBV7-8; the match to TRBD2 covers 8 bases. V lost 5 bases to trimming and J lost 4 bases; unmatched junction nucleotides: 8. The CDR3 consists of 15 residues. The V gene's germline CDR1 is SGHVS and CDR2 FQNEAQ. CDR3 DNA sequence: TGTGCCAGCAGCCGGACTAGCTCTATTCCAGATACGCAGTATTTT. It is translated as CASSRTSSIPDTQYF.

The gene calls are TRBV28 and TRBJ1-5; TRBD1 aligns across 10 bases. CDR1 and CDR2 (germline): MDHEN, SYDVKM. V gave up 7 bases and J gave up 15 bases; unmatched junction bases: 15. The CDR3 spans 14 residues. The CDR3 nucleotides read TGTGCCAGCACAGAGGGACAGGGGTCCTCTGGGCGGCATTTT. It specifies CASTEGQGSSGRHF.

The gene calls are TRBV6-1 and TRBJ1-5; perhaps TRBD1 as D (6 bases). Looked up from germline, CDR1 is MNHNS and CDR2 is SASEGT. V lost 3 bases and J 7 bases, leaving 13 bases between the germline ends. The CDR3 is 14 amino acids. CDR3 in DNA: TGTGCCAGCAGTGAGTCCAGGGGAGGGCAGCCCCAGCATTTT. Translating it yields CASSESRGGQPQHF.

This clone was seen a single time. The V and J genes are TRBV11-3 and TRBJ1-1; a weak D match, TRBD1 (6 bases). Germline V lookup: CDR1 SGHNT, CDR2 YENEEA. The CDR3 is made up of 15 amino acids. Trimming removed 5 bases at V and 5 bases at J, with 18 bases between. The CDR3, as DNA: TGTGCCAGCAGCCTGGGCCCCGGGACACCTACTGAAGCTTTCTTT. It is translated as CASSLGPGTPTEAFF.

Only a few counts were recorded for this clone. CDR3 coding DNA: TGCAGCGTTGAAGAGGACACCGGGGAGCTGTTTTTT. This codes for CSVEEDTGELFF. The chain is built from TRBV29-1 and TRBJ2-2; the D is unclear. The CDR3 is 12 amino acids. V was pared by 0 bases and J by 3 bases, with 2 bases between. CDR1 SQVTM and CDR2 ANQGSEA come from the germline V gene.

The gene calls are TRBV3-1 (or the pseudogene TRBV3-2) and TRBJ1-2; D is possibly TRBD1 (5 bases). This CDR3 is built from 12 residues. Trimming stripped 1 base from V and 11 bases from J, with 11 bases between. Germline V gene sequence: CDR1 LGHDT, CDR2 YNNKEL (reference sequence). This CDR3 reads CASSQGGAGYTF. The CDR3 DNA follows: TGTGCCAGCAGCCAAGGGGGCGCCGGGTACACCTTC.

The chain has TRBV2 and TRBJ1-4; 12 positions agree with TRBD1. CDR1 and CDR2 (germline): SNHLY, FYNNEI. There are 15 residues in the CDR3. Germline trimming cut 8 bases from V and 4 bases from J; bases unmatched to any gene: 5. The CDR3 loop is CASRDRGLVNEKLFF. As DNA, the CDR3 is TGTGCCAGCCGGGACAGGGGGCTGGTTAATGAAAAACTGTTTTTT.

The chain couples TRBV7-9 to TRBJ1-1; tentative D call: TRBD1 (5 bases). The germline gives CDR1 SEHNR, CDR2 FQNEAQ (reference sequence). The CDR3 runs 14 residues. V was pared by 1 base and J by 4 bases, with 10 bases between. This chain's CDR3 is CASSLEGVGTEAFF. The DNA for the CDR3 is TGTGCCAGCAGCTTAGAAGGGGTCGGCACTGAAGCTTTCTTT.

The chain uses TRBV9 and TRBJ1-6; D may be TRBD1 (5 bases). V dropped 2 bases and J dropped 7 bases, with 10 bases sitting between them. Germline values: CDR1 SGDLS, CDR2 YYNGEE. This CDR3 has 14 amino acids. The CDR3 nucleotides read TGTGCCAGCAGCGTTTTAGGGGTAAATTCACCCCTCCACTTT. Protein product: CASSVLGVNSPLHF.

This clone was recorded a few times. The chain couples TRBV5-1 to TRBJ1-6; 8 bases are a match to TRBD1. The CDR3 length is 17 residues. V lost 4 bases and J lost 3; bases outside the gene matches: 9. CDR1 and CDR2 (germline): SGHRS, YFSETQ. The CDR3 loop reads CASSLGQGRIYNSPLHF. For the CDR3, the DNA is TGCGCCAGCAGCCTAGGACAGGGACGGATCTATAATTCACCCCTCCACTTT.

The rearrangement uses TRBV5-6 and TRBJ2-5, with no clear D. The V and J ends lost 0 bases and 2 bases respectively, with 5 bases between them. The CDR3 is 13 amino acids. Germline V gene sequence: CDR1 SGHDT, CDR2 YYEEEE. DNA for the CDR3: TGTGCCAGCAGCTTGGACGAGCAAGAGACCCAGTACTTC. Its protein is CASSLDEQETQYF.

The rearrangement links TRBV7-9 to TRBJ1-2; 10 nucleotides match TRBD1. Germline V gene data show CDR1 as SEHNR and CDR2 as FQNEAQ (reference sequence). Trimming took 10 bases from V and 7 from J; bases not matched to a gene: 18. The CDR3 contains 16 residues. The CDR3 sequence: CATTGGTGDERSGYTF. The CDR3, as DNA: TGTGCCACCACGGGGGGGACAGGGGATGAGCGGAGTGGCTACACCTTC.

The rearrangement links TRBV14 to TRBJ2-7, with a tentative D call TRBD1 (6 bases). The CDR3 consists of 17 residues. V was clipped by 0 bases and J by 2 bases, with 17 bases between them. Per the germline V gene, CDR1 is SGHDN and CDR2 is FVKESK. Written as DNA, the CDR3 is TGTGCCAGCAGCCAAGATCCCAGCAGGGGTCTCCCCTACGAGCAGTACTTC. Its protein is CASSQDPSRGLPYEQYF.

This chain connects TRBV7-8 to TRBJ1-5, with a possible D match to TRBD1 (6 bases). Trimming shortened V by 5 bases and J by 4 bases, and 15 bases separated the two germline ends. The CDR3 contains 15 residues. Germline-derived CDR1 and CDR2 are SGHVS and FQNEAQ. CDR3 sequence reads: CASSPEGVGNQPQHF. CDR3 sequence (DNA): TGTGCCAGCAGCCCCGAGGGGGTTGGGAATCAGCCCCAGCATTTT.

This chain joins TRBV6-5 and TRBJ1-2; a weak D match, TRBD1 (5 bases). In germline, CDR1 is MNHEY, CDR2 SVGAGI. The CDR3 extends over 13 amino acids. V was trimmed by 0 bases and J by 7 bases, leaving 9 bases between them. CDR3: CASSYSKDSGYTF. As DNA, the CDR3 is TGTGCCAGCAGTTACTCGAAAGACAGTGGCTACACCTTC.

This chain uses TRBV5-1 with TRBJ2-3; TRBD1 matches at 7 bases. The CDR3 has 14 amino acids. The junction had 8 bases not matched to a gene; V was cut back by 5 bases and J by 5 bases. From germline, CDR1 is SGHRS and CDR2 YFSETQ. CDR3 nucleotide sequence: TGCGCCAGCAGGATGACAGGGCGAGAAGATACGCAGTATTTT. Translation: CASRMTGREDTQYF.

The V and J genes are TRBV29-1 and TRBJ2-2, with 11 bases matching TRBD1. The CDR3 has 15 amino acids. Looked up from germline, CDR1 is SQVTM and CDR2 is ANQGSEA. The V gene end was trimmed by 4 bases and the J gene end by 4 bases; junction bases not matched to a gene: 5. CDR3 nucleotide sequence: TGCAGCGTTGCCCATGGGACAGGGGGCACCGGGGAGCTGTTTTTT. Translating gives CSVAHGTGGTGELFF.

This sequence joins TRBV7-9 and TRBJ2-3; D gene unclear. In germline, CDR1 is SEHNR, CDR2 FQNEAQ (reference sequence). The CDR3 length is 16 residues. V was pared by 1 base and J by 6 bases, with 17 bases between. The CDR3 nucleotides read TGTGCCAGCAGCTTAGGTTCTGGCGCTGTGGGGGATACGCAGTATTTT. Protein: CASSLGSGAVGDTQYF.

The CDR3, as DNA: TGCGCCAGCAGGACCACAACAGGGGGTCAGCCCCAGCATTTT. This translates into CASRTTTGGQPQHF. This chain uses TRBV4-1 with TRBJ1-5; 8 bases fit TRBD1. V shed 6 bases, J shed 6 bases, and the junction held 7 bases outside the gene matches. The CDR3 contains 14 residues. Germline-derived CDR1 and CDR2 are MGHRA and YSYEKL.

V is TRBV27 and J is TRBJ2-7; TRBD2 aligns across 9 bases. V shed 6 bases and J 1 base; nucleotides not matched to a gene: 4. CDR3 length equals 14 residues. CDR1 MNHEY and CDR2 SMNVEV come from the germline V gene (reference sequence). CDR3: CASSERGVSYEQYF. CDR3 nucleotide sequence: TGTGCCAGCAGCGAGCGGGGGGTATCCTACGAGCAGTACTTC.

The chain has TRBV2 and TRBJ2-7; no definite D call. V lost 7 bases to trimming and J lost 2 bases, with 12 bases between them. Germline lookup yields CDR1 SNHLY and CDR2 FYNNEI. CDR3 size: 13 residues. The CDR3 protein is CASNSGGTYEQYF. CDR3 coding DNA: TGTGCCAGCAATTCGGGTGGAACCTACGAGCAGTACTTC.

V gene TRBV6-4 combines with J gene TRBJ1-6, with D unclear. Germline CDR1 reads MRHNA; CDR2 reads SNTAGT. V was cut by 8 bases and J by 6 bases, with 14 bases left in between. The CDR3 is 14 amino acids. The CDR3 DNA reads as TGTGCCAGCCCGAGCGCGGTTATTAATTCACCCCTCCACTTT. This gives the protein CASPSAVINSPLHF.

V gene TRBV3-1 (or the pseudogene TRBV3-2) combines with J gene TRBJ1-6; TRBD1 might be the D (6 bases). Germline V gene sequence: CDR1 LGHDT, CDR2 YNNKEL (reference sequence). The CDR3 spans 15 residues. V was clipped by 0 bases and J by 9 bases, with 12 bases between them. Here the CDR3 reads CASSQDYRVSSPLHF. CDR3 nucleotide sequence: TGTGCCAGCAGCCAAGACTACAGGGTCTCTTCACCCCTCCACTTT.

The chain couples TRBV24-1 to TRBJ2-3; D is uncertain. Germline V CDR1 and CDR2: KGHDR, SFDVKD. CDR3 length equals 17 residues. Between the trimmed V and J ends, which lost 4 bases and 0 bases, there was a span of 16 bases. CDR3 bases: TGTGCCACCAGTGAAGCATATGGGGAAACTAGCACAGATACGCAGTATTTT. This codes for CATSEAYGETSTDTQYF.

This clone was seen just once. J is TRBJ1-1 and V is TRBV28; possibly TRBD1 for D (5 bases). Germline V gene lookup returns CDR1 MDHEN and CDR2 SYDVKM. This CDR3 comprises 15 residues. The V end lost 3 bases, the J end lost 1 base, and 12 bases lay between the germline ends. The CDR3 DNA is TGTGCCAGCAGTTTTGGGGGGACGGGGAACACTGAAGCTTTCTTT. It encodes CASSFGGTGNTEAFF.

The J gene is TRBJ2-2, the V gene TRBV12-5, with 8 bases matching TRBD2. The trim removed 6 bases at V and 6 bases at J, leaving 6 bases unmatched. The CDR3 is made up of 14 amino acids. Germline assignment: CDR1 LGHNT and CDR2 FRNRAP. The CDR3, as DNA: TGTGCTAGTGGCCCCCCGGGAGGGGCCGGGGAGCTGTTTTTT. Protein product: CASGPPGGAGELFF.

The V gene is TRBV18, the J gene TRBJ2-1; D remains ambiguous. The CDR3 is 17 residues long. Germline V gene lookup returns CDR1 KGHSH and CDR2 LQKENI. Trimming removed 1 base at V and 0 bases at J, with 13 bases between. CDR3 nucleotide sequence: TGTGCCAGCTCACCACTAAATTCGGTCCTCTCCTACAATGAGCAGTTCTTC. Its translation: CASSPLNSVLSYNEQFF.